This T cell receptor (beta chain) was sequenced during a study of blood T cell repertoires in COVID-19. Study in general: PBMCs, B-cell-depleted T cells, or T cells provided the cDNA or gDNA that made up the material.

The germline V gene encodes CDR1 SGHNT and CDR2 YENEEA. The CDR3 has 14 residues. Trimming removed 4 bases from V and 8 bases from J, with 17 bases in between. Authors' analysis steps: Estimates of nucleated cell counts were drawn from the amplification of reference gene primers. Data came from immunoSEQ multiplex PCR; TCRdb stores just in-frame clones and leaves some out. That table supplies the V and J calls and clone size; D and trimming were determined from the DNA. The top ten hold roughly 4.5% of the sample, which has fewer than 150,000 clones, 85% seen once. This chain uses TRBV11-3 with TRBJ1-1, with D maybe TRBD1 (6 bases). Sequenced input: peripheral blood. This receptor was taken from a human donor in a cohort sampled during active COVID-19. CDR3 in amino acids: CASSSRTQGREAFF. The CDR3 coding sequence is TGTGCCAGCAGCTCACGGACGCAGGGGCGGGAAGCTTTCTTT. The variable domain in full, completed from reference TRBV11-3 and TRBJ1-1, reads EAGVVQSPRYKIIEKKQPVAFWCNPISGHNTLYWYLQNLGQGPELLIRYENEEAVDDSQLPKDRFSAERLKGVDSTLKIQPAELGDSAVYLCASSSRTQGREAFFGQGTRLTVV.